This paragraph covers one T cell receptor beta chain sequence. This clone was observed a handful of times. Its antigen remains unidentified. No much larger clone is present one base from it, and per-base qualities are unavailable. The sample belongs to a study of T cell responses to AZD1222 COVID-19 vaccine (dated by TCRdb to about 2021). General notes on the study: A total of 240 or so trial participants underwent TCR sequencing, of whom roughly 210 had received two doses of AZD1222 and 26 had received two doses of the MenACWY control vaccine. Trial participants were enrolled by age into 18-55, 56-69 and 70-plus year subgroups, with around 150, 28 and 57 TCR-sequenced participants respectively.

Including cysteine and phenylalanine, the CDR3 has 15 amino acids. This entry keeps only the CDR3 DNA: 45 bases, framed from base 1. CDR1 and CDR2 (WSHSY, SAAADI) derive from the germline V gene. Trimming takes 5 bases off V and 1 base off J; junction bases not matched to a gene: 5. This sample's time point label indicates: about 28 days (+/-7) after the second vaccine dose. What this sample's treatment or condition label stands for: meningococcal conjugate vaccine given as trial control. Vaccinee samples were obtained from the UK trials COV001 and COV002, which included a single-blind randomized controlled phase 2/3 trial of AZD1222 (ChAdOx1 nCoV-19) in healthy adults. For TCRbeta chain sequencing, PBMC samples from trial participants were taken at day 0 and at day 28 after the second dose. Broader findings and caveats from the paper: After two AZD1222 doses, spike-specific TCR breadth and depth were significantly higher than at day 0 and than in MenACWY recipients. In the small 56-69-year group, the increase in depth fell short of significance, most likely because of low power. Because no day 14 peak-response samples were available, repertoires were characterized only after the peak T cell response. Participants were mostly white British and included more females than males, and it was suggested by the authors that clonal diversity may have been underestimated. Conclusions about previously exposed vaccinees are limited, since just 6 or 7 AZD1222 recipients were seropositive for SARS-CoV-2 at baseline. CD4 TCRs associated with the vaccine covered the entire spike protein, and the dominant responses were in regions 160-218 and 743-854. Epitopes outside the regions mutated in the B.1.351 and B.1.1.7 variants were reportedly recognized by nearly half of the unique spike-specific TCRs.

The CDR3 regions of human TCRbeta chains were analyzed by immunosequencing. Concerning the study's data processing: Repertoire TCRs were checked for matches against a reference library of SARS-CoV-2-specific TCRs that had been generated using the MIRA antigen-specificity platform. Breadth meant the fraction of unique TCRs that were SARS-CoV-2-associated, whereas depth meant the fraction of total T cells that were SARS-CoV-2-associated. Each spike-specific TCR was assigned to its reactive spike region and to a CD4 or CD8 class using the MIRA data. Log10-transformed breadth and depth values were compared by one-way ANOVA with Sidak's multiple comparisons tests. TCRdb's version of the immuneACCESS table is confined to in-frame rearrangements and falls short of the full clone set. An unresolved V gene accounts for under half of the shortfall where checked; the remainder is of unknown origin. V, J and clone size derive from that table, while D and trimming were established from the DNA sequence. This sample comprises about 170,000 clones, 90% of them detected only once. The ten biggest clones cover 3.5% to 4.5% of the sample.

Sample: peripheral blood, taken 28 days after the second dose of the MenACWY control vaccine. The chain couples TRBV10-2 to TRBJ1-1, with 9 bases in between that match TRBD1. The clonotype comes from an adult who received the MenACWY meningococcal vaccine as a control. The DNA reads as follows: TGCGCCAGCAGTTCTCGGGACAGGGAGAACACTGAAGCTTTCTTT. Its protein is CASSSRDRENTEAFF.